Presented here are 2 T cell receptor beta chains from one specimen sequenced in a study of response to subunit inactivated influenza vaccine listed by TCRdb under 2018. The protocol used for the library was RT-PCR. These reads were obtained on an Illumina HiSeq 2500. TCRdb trimmed the raw reads at Q25, called clones with MiXCR and kept productive beta chains. Every entry covers one CDR3 protein and lists the most common genes and DNA from its rows. Within this sample are 600,000 to 850,000 distinct CDR3 sequences, with roughly 15% of them counted one time only. Of the sample, 7.5% to 8% falls within the top ten clones. The sample in question was PBMCs from blood, obtained around 15 days before vaccination. The origin of the receptors is a man between 45 and 60 years old who received an inactivated influenza vaccine. Donor details come from another sample of the same person, matched by shared clones.

A single count supports this clonotype. V gene TRBV24-1 combines with J gene TRBJ2-1; 13 bases map to TRBD2. V gave up 4 bases and J gave up 9 bases; unmatched junction bases: 17. The CDR3 spans 19 residues. Germline values: CDR1 KGHDR, CDR2 SFDVKD. CDR3 residues: CATSDPKPLLAGGRREQFF. The DNA for the CDR3 is TGTGCCACCAGTGACCCAAAGCCCCTACTAGCGGGGGGGCGTCGTGAGCAGTTCTTC.

This clonotype was detected only a few times. The V gene is TRBV28, the J gene TRBJ2-5; the D is unclear. The germline V gene encodes CDR1 MDHEN and CDR2 SYDVKM. Deletions cut 2 bases from V and 2 bases from J, with 12 bases between. The CDR3 is 15 amino acids. CDR3 protein: CASSLEAAAQETQYF. In nucleotides, the CDR3 is TGTGCCAGCAGTTTAGAGGCGGCCGCGCAAGAGACCCAGTACTTC.